These 20 T cell receptor beta chains were all obtained from the same sample, sequenced in a study of cytomegalovirus exposure and HLA in healthy donors. PCR employed 60 Vbeta and 13 Jbeta primers. Some clones are missing from TCRdb's copy, which holds only in-frame ones; the method was immunoSEQ multiplex PCR. Seen here are about 270,000 clones, 72% observed once, and the top ten hold 2% to 2.5%. Sequencing input: PBMCs. These receptor sequences come from a female donor in good health and CMV-seronegative.

The gene calls are TRBV27 and TRBJ2-3, with 7 bases that match TRBD2. This CDR3 is 14 amino acids long. With V trimmed by 8 bases and J by 2 bases, 7 bases remained unmatched. Germline V gene lookup returns CDR1 MNHEY and CDR2 SMNVEV (reference sequence). The CDR3 bases are TGTGCCAGCTGGCTAGCGGCAGCCACAGATACGCAGTATTTT. Protein: CASWLAAATDTQYF.

V and J are TRBV7-3 and TRBJ2-1, with 10 bases aligning to TRBD1. The V gene's germline CDR1 is SGHTA and CDR2 FQGTGA. The CDR3 spans 14 residues. V shed 7 bases, J shed 4 bases, and the junction held 4 bases outside the gene matches. CDR3 protein: CASTPGQGYNEQFF. The CDR3 nucleotides are TGTGCCAGCACCCCGGGACAGGGGTACAATGAGCAGTTCTTC.

The CDR3 loop is CASSTGGFTDTQYF. DNA of the CDR3: TGTGCCAGCTCAACAGGCGGTTTCACAGATACGCAGTATTTT. The chain couples TRBV19 to TRBJ2-3; D might be TRBD1 (5 bases). Trimming removed 9 bases at V and 2 bases at J, with 15 bases between. This CDR3 has 14 amino acids. The V gene's germline CDR1 is LNHDA and CDR2 SQIVND (reference sequence).

The genes are TRBV7-9 and TRBJ2-1; TRBD1 agrees at 8 bases. The CDR3 sequence is 15 residues long. Germline V gives CDR1 SEHNR, CDR2 FQNEAQ (reference sequence). The V gene end was trimmed by 5 bases and the J gene end by 8 bases; junction bases not matched to a gene: 11. The DNA for the CDR3 is TGTGCCAGCAGCCCAAGAGACTGGACAGGGCATGAGCAGTTCTTC. Translation gives CASSPRDWTGHEQFF.

Concerning this clone: Other nucleotide sequences in the sample specify the same CDR3. V gene TRBV28 combines with J gene TRBJ2-3, with D hard to call. Germline CDR1 and CDR2: MDHEN and SYDVKM. The CDR3 is 12 residues long. V lost 2 bases, J lost 2 bases, and 2 bases lay in between. The CDR3 region is CASSLLTDTQYF. The CDR3 region has the DNA TGTGCCAGCAGTTTACTCACAGATACGCAGTATTTT.

The chain carries TRBV9 and TRBJ2-3; 13 positions agree with TRBD2. The CDR3 is 16 amino acids. The V gene's germline CDR1 is SGDLS and CDR2 YYNGEE. Trimming removed 2 bases from V and 2 bases from J; junction bases left unmatched: 2. CDR3 in amino acids: CASSVGTSGITDTQYF. The CDR3 DNA reads TGTGCCAGCAGCGTGGGGACTAGCGGGATCACAGATACGCAGTATTTT.

CDR3 amino acids: CASLQGTEKLFF. In DNA, the CDR3 is TGTGCCAGCCTACAGGGGACTGAAAAACTGTTTTTT. The chain is built from TRBV21-1 and TRBJ1-4; TRBD1, the table's D call, lacks a check against the DNA. TRBV21-1 is flagged as a pseudogene. The CDR3 consists of 12 residues.

The rearrangement joins TRBV5-1 to TRBJ2-1; D may be TRBD2 (6 bases). V dropped 0 bases and J dropped 0 bases, with 10 bases sitting between them. The CDR3 covers 16 residues. CDR1 and CDR2 (germline): SGHRS, YFSETQ. The CDR3 region has the DNA TGCGCCAGCAGCTTGGTTGGGGGGACCTCCTACAATGAGCAGTTCTTC. Translating it yields CASSLVGGTSYNEQFF.

The chain couples TRBV28 to TRBJ2-5; 7 bases fit TRBD2. Germline CDR1 is MDHEN and CDR2 is SYDVKM. Trimming took 6 bases from V and 8 from J; bases not matched to a gene: 15. CDR3 size: 15 residues. CDR3 sequence reads: CASRTRGGGPDTQYF. The CDR3 DNA reads as TGTGCCAGCAGAACCCGTGGGGGAGGGCCGGACACCCAGTACTTC. Looking up the rest from reference TRBV28 and TRBJ2-5 gives the full variable domain: DVKVTQSSRYLVKRTGEKVFLECVQDMDHENMFWYRQDPGLGLRLIYFSYDVKMKEKGDIPEGYSVSREKKERFSLILESASTNQTSMYLCASRTRGGGPDTQYFGPGTRLLVL.

This chain joins TRBV6-5 and TRBJ2-7; D possibly corresponds to TRBD2 (5 bases). There are 13 residues in the CDR3. CDR1 and CDR2 (germline): MNHEY, SVGAGI. Trimming took off 5 bases at V and 3 bases at J, with 11 bases between the two ends. The CDR3 sequence: CASSRGLRYEQYF. As DNA, the CDR3 is TGTGCCAGCAGTCGGGGATTGCGCTACGAGCAGTACTTC.

To note about this clone: At one of its ends the junction is not consistent with the germline gene, which may arise from a read error. This chain connects TRBV7-9 to TRBJ1-2, with 7 bases identical to TRBD1. This CDR3 contains 15 residues. The germline V gene encodes CDR1 SEHNR and CDR2 FQNEAQ (reference sequence). The CDR3 here is CSSSAPGQTNYGYTF. CDR3 bases: TGTTCCAGCAGCGCACCGGGACAGACTAACTATGGCTACACCTTC.

The chain employs TRBV30 and TRBJ2-7, with no clear D. V shed 3 bases and J shed 6 bases, with 9 bases lying between them. The CDR3 is 11 residues long. Per germline, CDR1 GTSNPN and CDR2 SVGIG (reference sequence). CDR3 region: CAWSDSGEQYF. The CDR3 region has the DNA TGTGCCTGGAGCGATTCGGGCGAGCAGTACTTC.

The chain has TRBV19 and TRBJ2-1; D may be TRBD2 (5 bases). Germline V gene data show CDR1 as LNHDA and CDR2 as SQIVND (reference sequence). The CDR3 is 19 residues long. V was cut by 2 bases and J by 4 bases, with 24 bases left in between. In DNA, the CDR3 is TGTGCCAGTAGTATATGGCCCCCCGGTGTTAGCGTGGGTTACAATGAGCAGTTCTTC. The encoded protein is CASSIWPPGVSVGYNEQFF.

The chain uses TRBV27 and TRBJ2-1; 8 nucleotides agree with TRBD1. Germline lookup yields CDR1 MNHEY and CDR2 SMNVEV (reference sequence). The CDR3 consists of 13 residues. V dropped 7 bases and J dropped 8; count of bases not matched to a gene: 7. The CDR3 DNA follows: TGTGCCAGCACGCCGACAGGGGCGCATGAGCAGTTCTTC. Translated: CASTPTGAHEQFF.

This clone was seen just once. The rearrangement uses TRBV18 and TRBJ1-3, with 7 nucleotides matching TRBD1. The CDR3 length is 18 residues. CDR1 and CDR2 from the germline V gene are KGHSH and LQKENI. V dropped 1 base and J dropped 4; count of bases not matched to a gene: 13. The CDR3 reads CASSPRSPRTGSGNTIYF. CDR3 coding DNA: TGTGCCAGCTCACCACGCTCTCCCCGGACAGGCTCCGGAAACACCATATATTTT.

About this clone: This same CDR3 is encoded by further DNA sequences in the sample. This chain links TRBV18 with TRBJ1-4, with D uncertain. V dropped 3 bases and J dropped 3 bases, with 5 bases sitting between them. The CDR3 has 13 residues. Germline CDR1 and CDR2: KGHSH and LQKENI. The CDR3: CASSPRANEKLFF. In DNA form, the CDR3 reads TGTGCCAGCTCACCGCGGGCTAATGAAAAACTGTTTTTT.

This clone was detected only once. The V call is TRBV18, the J call TRBJ2-2, with 14 bases aligning to TRBD2. CDR3 length: 20 amino acids. V was clipped by 0 bases and J by 3 bases; unmatched bases: 9. Germline CDR1 is KGHSH and CDR2 is LQKENI. CDR3 amino acids: CASSPPAGLAGVPDTGELFF. CDR3 in DNA: TGTGCCAGCTCACCACCAGCGGGACTAGCGGGAGTACCCGACACCGGGGAGCTGTTTTTT.

The chain's CDR3 is CASTWTSDILAKNIQYF. As DNA, the CDR3 is TGTGCCAGCACCTGGACTAGCGACATTCTAGCCAAAAACATTCAGTACTTC. The chain employs TRBV7-9 and TRBJ2-4, with 9 bases lining up with TRBD2. CDR1 is SEHNR, CDR2 FQNEAQ, per germline (reference sequence). The length of the CDR3 is 17 residues. V lost 7 bases to trimming and J lost 0 bases; unmatched junction nucleotides: 10.

In regard to this clone: The identical CDR3 is also encoded by other nucleotide sequences in the sample. The chain recombines TRBV18 with TRBJ1-1; 7 nucleotides line up with TRBD1. The CDR3 runs 13 residues. Trimming at V came to 6 bases and at J to 1 base, leaving 2 bases not matched to a gene. Germline values: CDR1 KGHSH, CDR2 LQKENI. CDR3 amino acids: CASSRQGNTEAFF. CDR3 coding DNA: TGTGCCAGCTCCCGACAGGGGAACACTGAAGCTTTCTTT.

This clone appeared a single time. This chain connects TRBV28 to TRBJ1-2; TRBD1 matches at 11 bases. This CDR3 has 16 amino acids. From germline, CDR1 is MDHEN and CDR2 SYDVKM. After removal of 6 bases from V and 4 bases from J, the junction contained 10 bases not matched to a gene. The CDR3 protein is CASSRDRGSNVYGYTF. CDR3 sequence (DNA): TGTGCCAGCAGCCGGGACAGGGGGTCAAATGTCTATGGCTACACCTTC.